The 12 T cell receptor beta chains presented below share a single source sample, sequenced in a study of T cells expressing NK-cell markers. TCRdb re-called the 5' RACE reads and gives one entry per CDR3 protein, without DNA. This sample's clone table lists about 160,000 distinct CDR3 sequences. Material: blood T cells: a sorted CD56 or NKG2C T cell subset, CD4+ or CD8+ T cells, or bulk PBMC T cells (not recorded which). These receptors all stem from a woman between 18 and 75 years old in good health.

This sequence joins TRBV28 and TRBJ2-5; the D call of TRBD2 rests on TCRdb alone, since no DNA is present to check it. CDR1 and CDR2 from the germline V gene are MDHEN and SYDVKM. The CDR3 runs 16 residues. The CDR3: CASSLYSSGGGETQYF.

V gene TRBV2 combines with J gene TRBJ2-3; the D call of TRBD1 rests on TCRdb alone, since no DNA is present to check it. CDR3 length: 15 amino acids. Germline V CDR1 and CDR2: SNHLY, FYNNEI. CDR3 region: CASSEVRFAPDTQYF.

This chain connects TRBV20-1 to TRBJ2-6. Germline assignment: CDR1 DFQATT and CDR2 SNEGSKA (reference sequence). The CDR3 runs to 16 residues. The CDR3 here is CSARDRLDSGANVLTF.

The genes are TRBV6-1 and TRBJ2-7. Per germline, CDR1 MNHNS and CDR2 SASEGT. The length of the CDR3 is 15 residues. CDR3 sequence reads: CASRRTDGNSYEQYF.

V and J are TRBV24-1 and TRBJ2-4. The V gene's germline CDR1 is KGHDR and CDR2 SFDVKD. This CDR3 contains 14 residues. The CDR3 sequence is CATSDYPTENIQYF.

The chain links TRBV7-3 to TRBJ2-5; the D call of TRBD2 rests on TCRdb alone, since no DNA is present to check it. The germline V gene has CDR1 SGHTA and CDR2 FQGTGA. The length of the CDR3 is 14 residues. The CDR3 loop is CASSLIPREGPQYF. Variable domain in full (rest from reference TRBV7-3 and TRBJ2-5): GAGVSQTPSNKVTEKGKYVELRCDPISGHTALYWYRQSLGQGPEFLIYFQGTGAADDSGLPNDRFFAVRPEGSVSTLKIQRTERGDSAVYLCASSLIPREGPQYFGPGTRLLVL.

The gene calls are TRBV20-1 and TRBJ1-2; TCRdb selects TRBD1, and the lack of DNA leaves this call unchecked. The CDR3 runs to 13 residues. Germline V gene data show CDR1 as DFQATT and CDR2 as SNEGSKA (reference sequence). The CDR3 loop reads CSARGDRDYGYTF.

The rearrangement joins TRBV10-3 to TRBJ1-1. The V gene's germline CDR1 is ENHRY and CDR2 SYGVKD. The CDR3 is 14 amino acids. The CDR3 loop reads CAISDTPSNTEAFF.

The J gene is TRBJ2-3, the V gene TRBV24-1; TCRdb proposes TRBD2, but this gene call is untestable without DNA. Germline CDR1 is KGHDR and CDR2 is SFDVKD. The CDR3 runs 16 residues. This chain's CDR3 is CATSGGSDTHTDTQYF.

This rearrangement joins TRBV5-1 to TRBJ2-7; the TCRdb D gene call, TRBD1, has no DNA to confirm it. The germline gives CDR1 SGHRS, CDR2 YFSETQ. The CDR3 is 14 residues long. This CDR3 reads CASSLAGATYEQYF. The full variable domain, completed using reference TRBV5-1 and TRBJ2-7, is KAGVTQTPRYLIKTRGQQVTLSCSPISGHRSVSWYQQTPGQGLQFLFEYFSETQRNKGNFPGRFSGRQFSNSRSEMNVSTLELGDSALYLCASSLAGATYEQYFGPGTRLTVT.

The chain combines TRBV3-1 with TRBJ2-7; checking the TCRdb D call of TRBD2 is not possible without DNA. This CDR3 comprises 16 residues. CDR1 and CDR2 (germline): LGHDT, YNNKEL (reference sequence). The CDR3 here is CASSHGTGTSGEQQYF.

The chain combines TRBV5-6 with TRBJ2-1; TCRdb's D gene call, TRBD1, goes unchecked for lack of DNA. The CDR3 is made up of 15 amino acids. The V gene's germline CDR1 is SGHDT and CDR2 YYEEEE. The CDR3 is CASRVRGANYNEQFF.